Following are 22 T cell receptor beta chains from one sample sequenced in a study of cytomegalovirus exposure and HLA in healthy donors. PCR used 60 Vbeta primers and 13 Jbeta primers. Clones were read by immunoSEQ multiplex PCR, and TCRdb kept only the in-frame ones, dropping some. The sample includes over 100,000 clones, about 76% seen only once; the top ten take approximately 8%. The sample taken for sequencing was PBMCs. All receptors derive from a man aged 35 to 55 in good health and CMV-seronegative.

This clone showed up just a few times. V gene TRBV6-1 combines with J gene TRBJ1-5; 8 bases agree with TRBD1. This CDR3 is built from 17 residues. Unmatched junction bases numbered 12, after V lost 4 bases and J lost 4 bases. Germline V CDR1 and CDR2: MNHNS, SASEGT. The CDR3 region is CASSASSSGGRNQPQHF. DNA for the CDR3: TGTGCCAGCAGTGCATCGAGTTCAGGGGGCCGGAATCAGCCCCAGCATTTT.

This clone has just a few counts. The chain combines TRBV7-8 with TRBJ1-1; D possibly corresponds to TRBD1 (5 bases). The germline gives CDR1 SGHVS, CDR2 FQNEAQ. Deletions cut 4 bases from V and 1 base from J, with 19 bases between. This CDR3 region has 17 residues. The CDR3 sequence: CASSSRSGGMWNTEAFF. DNA for the CDR3: TGTGCCAGCAGCTCTAGGTCCGGGGGTATGTGGAACACTGAAGCTTTCTTT.

This clone was counted a few times. This CDR3 is CASSEITGQGHFYEQYF. The CDR3, as DNA: TGTGCCAGCAGTGAAATAACTGGACAGGGTCATTTCTACGAGCAGTACTTC. The chain is built from TRBV25-1 and TRBJ2-7; TRBD1 agrees at 8 bases. CDR1 is MGHDK, CDR2 SYGVNS, per germline. CDR3 length equals 17 residues. Unmatched junction bases numbered 12, after V lost 2 bases and J lost 3 bases.

The genes are TRBV5-5 and TRBJ2-6, with a possible D match to TRBD1 (5 bases). Per the germline V gene, CDR1 is SGHKS and CDR2 is YYEKEE (reference sequence). V was cut by 0 bases and J by 2 bases, with 9 bases left in between. The CDR3 totals 16 residues. CDR3 residues: CASSLGAGTGANVLTF. The CDR3 DNA reads TGTGCCAGCAGCTTGGGGGCAGGGACTGGGGCCAACGTCCTGACTTTC.

The rearrangement links TRBV20-1 to TRBJ2-7, with D possibly TRBD1 on 5 matching bases. Trimming cost V 5 bases and J 3 bases, with 8 bases left between them. The CDR3 is 11 amino acids. Per the germline V gene, CDR1 is DFQATT and CDR2 is SNEGSKA (reference sequence). CDR3 nucleotide sequence: TGCAGTGCTTACACAGGCTACGAGCAGTACTTC. Its protein product is CSAYTGYEQYF.

This clone was observed a few times. The V call is TRBV7-8, the J call TRBJ2-3, with D possibly being TRBD2 (6 bases). Germline CDR1 is SGHVS and CDR2 is FQNEAQ. The CDR3 loop spans 15 amino acids. The ends were cut back, 4 bases at V and 5 bases at J, with 16 bases in the middle. The CDR3, as DNA: TGTGCCAGCAGCTCAGTGGCTAGCGCAGTAGATACGCAGTATTTT. Translating it yields CASSSVASAVDTQYF.

The chain couples TRBV12-5 to TRBJ1-3; 10 nucleotides agree with TRBD1. Trimming removed 2 bases from V and 5 bases from J; junction bases left unmatched: 9. The V gene's germline CDR1 is LGHNT and CDR2 FRNRAP. The CDR3 length is 17 residues. DNA of the CDR3: TGTGCTAGTGGTTTGATGACGACAGGGGGCTCAAGAAACACCATATATTTT. It specifies CASGLMTTGGSRNTIYF.

About this clone itself: This CDR3 fails to terminate in the conserved phenylalanine or tryptophan, so it likely reflects a read error. The chain is built from TRBV30 and TRBJ1-2, with D uncertain. Between the trimmed V and J ends, which lost 0 bases and 4 bases, there was a span of 12 bases. The CDR3 is made up of 14 amino acids. Per the germline V gene, CDR1 is GTSNPN and CDR2 is SVGIG (reference sequence). CDR3 sequence reads: CAWSVGATPYGYTL. The CDR3 DNA reads TGTGCCTGGAGTGTGGGCGCGACCCCCTATGGCTACACCCTC.

This clone was detected only once. This chain uses TRBV6-5 with TRBJ2-7; 7 bases are a match to TRBD2. The V segment lost 5 bases and the J segment 5 bases; nucleotides outside the gene matches: 12. This CDR3 region has 15 residues. Germline lookup yields CDR1 MNHEY and CDR2 SVGAGI. Here the CDR3 reads CASSRGTTQEHEQYF. In DNA form, the CDR3 reads TGTGCCAGCAGTCGGGGGACTACCCAAGAGCACGAGCAGTACTTC.

CDR3 sequence reads: CASSSSGTGSDTQYF. The CDR3 nucleotides are TGTGCCAGCAGTTCATCCGGGACTGGTTCAGATACGCAGTATTTT. The genes are TRBV28 and TRBJ2-3; D is perhaps TRBD2 (6 bases). The CDR3 length is 15 residues. CDR1 and CDR2 (germline): MDHEN, SYDVKM. Trimming took off 4 bases at V and 4 bases at J, with 15 bases between the two ends.

The chain has TRBV19 and TRBJ2-7; TRBD1 aligns across 7 bases. Germline-derived CDR1 and CDR2 are LNHDA and SQIVND (reference sequence). The CDR3 has 14 amino acids. The V segment lost 5 bases and the J segment 3 bases; nucleotides outside the gene matches: 7. As DNA, the CDR3 is TGTGCCAGTAGTTCGGGCGCAGGGGGCTACGAGCAGTACTTC. Translating it yields CASSSGAGGYEQYF.

The chain joins TRBV7-8 to TRBJ1-2, with D perhaps TRBD1 (5 bases). CDR1 and CDR2 from the germline V gene are SGHVS and FQNEAQ. CDR3 size: 15 residues. The V and J ends lost 1 base and 5 bases respectively, with 14 bases between them. DNA of the CDR3: TGTGCCAGCAGCTTAGGGGGCGCGAACTATTATGGCTACACCTTC. Residues: CASSLGGANYYGYTF.

The chain combines TRBV2 with TRBJ2-3; 13 nucleotides align to TRBD2. Germline loops: CDR1 SNHLY, CDR2 FYNNEI. The V gene end was trimmed by 8 bases and the J gene end by 6 bases; junction bases not matched to a gene: 11. The CDR3 runs 16 residues. CDR3 DNA sequence: TGTGCCAGCCTGGGGACTAGCGGGGTTGGATACGATACGCAGTATTTT. Its protein product is CASLGTSGVGYDTQYF. Based on the CDR3 plus reference TRBV2 and TRBJ2-3, the full variable domain is EPEVTQTPSHQVTQMGQEVILRCVPISNHLYFYWYRQILGQKVEFLVSFYNNEISEKSEIFDDQFSVERPDGSNFTLKIRSTKLEDSAMYFCASLGTSGVGYDTQYFGPGTRLTVL.

Only a few counts were recorded for this clone. The rearrangement uses TRBV9 and TRBJ2-3; tentatively, D is TRBD2 (7 bases). Trimming cost V 4 bases and J 4 bases, with 13 bases left between them. Germline V gene sequence: CDR1 SGDLS, CDR2 YYNGEE. The CDR3 is 14 residues long. Written as DNA, the CDR3 is TGTGCCAGCAGCCCCTGGGGGGGCCCAGATACGCAGTATTTT. Its protein is CASSPWGGPDTQYF.

This clone came up a few times. This sequence joins TRBV30 and TRBJ2-1, with 10 bases that match TRBD2. The CDR3 is 14 residues long. V lost 5 bases and J lost 5; bases outside the gene matches: 6. Germline lookup yields CDR1 GTSNPN and CDR2 SVGIG (reference sequence). The CDR3 DNA follows: TGTGCCTGGGGGAGCGGGGGGGCCCACAATGAGCAGTTCTTC. Translating it yields CAWGSGGAHNEQFF.

This rearrangement joins TRBV25-1 to TRBJ1-5; D is uncertain. Per germline, CDR1 MGHDK and CDR2 SYGVNS. The CDR3 extends over 14 amino acids. The V and J ends lost 6 bases and 6 bases respectively, with 15 bases between them. The chain's CDR3 is CASSPTAAGQPQHF. DNA of the CDR3: TGTGCCAGCAGCCCTACAGCGGCGGGTCAGCCCCAGCATTTT.

The V call is TRBV4-1, the J call TRBJ2-7; D remains ambiguous. Germline CDR1 is MGHRA and CDR2 is YSYEKL. V was cut by 4 bases and J by 1 base, with 11 bases left in between. The CDR3 is 14 residues long. CDR3 sequence reads: CASSPLPVSYEQYF. For the CDR3, the DNA is TGCGCCAGCAGCCCCCTCCCCGTGTCCTACGAGCAGTACTTC.

The CDR3 sequence: CASSVAGGPVETQYF. CDR3 sequence (DNA): TGTGCCAGCAGCGTAGCCGGGGGTCCGGTAGAGACCCAGTACTTC. The chain joins TRBV9 to TRBJ2-5; weak D call: TRBD2 (6 bases). The CDR3 runs to 15 residues. Looked up from germline, CDR1 is SGDLS and CDR2 is YYNGEE. The V gene lost 0 bases and the J gene lost 4 bases, with 13 bases spanning the gap.

This clone was recorded only once. The chain uses TRBV9 and TRBJ2-5; 12 bases are a match to TRBD2. The germline CDR1 and CDR2 sequences are SGDLS and YYNGEE. The CDR3 runs to 15 residues. V lost 2 bases and J lost 5; bases outside the gene matches: 4. This CDR3 reads CASSVLAGGQETQYF. The DNA of the CDR3 is TGTGCCAGCAGCGTTCTAGCGGGGGGGCAGGAGACCCAGTACTTC.

The chain carries TRBV14 and TRBJ2-5; maybe TRBD2 (5 bases). Per the germline V gene, CDR1 is SGHDN and CDR2 is FVKESK. Deletions cut 4 bases from V and 4 bases from J, with 10 bases between. The CDR3 contains 13 residues. The chain's CDR3 is CASSRQGRETQYF. CDR3 sequence (DNA): TGTGCCAGCAGCCGACAAGGGAGAGAGACCCAGTACTTC.

V is TRBV14 and J is TRBJ1-4; no clear D. The CDR3 has 16 amino acids. Germline CDR1 SGHDN, CDR2 FVKESK. Trimming took off 1 base at V and 7 bases at J, with 16 bases between the two ends. The CDR3 region is CASSQVRLSGSEKLFF. Here the CDR3 DNA reads TGTGCCAGCAGCCAAGTTCGACTTTCCGGAAGTGAAAAACTGTTTTTT.

The chain couples TRBV6-1 to TRBJ1-2; 11 bases line up with TRBD1. The CDR3 runs 15 residues. The germline V gene encodes CDR1 MNHNS and CDR2 SASEGT. The V gene end was trimmed by 1 base and the J gene end by 5 bases; junction bases not matched to a gene: 3. CDR3 protein: CASSEGTGGGYGYTF. The CDR3, as DNA: TGTGCCAGCAGTGAAGGGACAGGGGGCGGTTATGGCTACACCTTC.